These T cell receptor beta chains were read from a single sample in a study of blood T cell repertoires in COVID-19. Using immunoSEQ multiplex PCR, the repertoire was profiled, and TCRdb retains in-frame clones only, with some absent. This repertoire shows hundreds of thousands of clones, 80% to 95% found once; its top ten account for around 0.84%. What was sequenced was peripheral blood. The receptor set was obtained from a man between 60 and 75 years old with COVID-19, enrolled during active disease. Each CDR3 is given with its conserved first and last residue. Each record gives: J gene, V gene, clone size, D gene, CDR3 protein, CDR3 DNA. D genes are given only for firm matches. Expanded clones get a size class; other rows say once, few or many, or leave the size out.

TRBJ2-1 TRBV19 - TRBD1 CASSNRQGYNEQFF TGTGCCAGTAGCAACAGACAGGGCTACAATGAGCAGTTCTTC
TRBJ2-7 TRBV28 - - CASSLVRGTYEQYF TGTGCCAGCAGTTTAGTCAGGGGAACATACGAGCAGTACTTC
TRBJ2-7 TRBV2 - TRBD2 CASILPGGGLEQYF TGTGCCAGCATCCTGCCCGGGGGGGGACTCGAGCAGTACTTC
TRBJ2-1 TRBV15 - TRBD2 CATSTTPGLAGSRGEQFF TGTGCCACCAGCACTACCCCGGGACTAGCGGGCTCGCGTGGTGAGCAGTTCTTC
TRBJ2-1 TRBV11-3 - TRBD2 CASSSGTGGRAGEQFF TGTGCCAGCAGCTCCGGAACGGGCGGGAGGGCCGGTGAGCAGTTCTTC
TRBJ2-1 TRBV6-4 few TRBD2 CASSGTSANEQFF TGTGCCAGCAGTGGAACTAGCGCCAATGAGCAGTTCTTC
TRBJ2-1 TRBV9 - - CASSDYEREQFF TGTGCCAGCAGCGACTACGAGCGTGAGCAGTTCTTC
TRBJ1-2 TRBV6-6 - TRBD1 CASSGTGQKNYGYTF TGTGCCAGCAGTGGCACGGGACAGAAGAACTATGGCTACACCTTC
TRBJ2-4 TRBV24-1 - TRBD1 CATSDPRDRGSKNIQYF TGTGCCACCAGTGACCCCCGGGACAGGGGATCCAAAAACATTCAGTACTTC
TRBJ1-5 TRBV5-1 once - CASSLVPGSNQPQHF TGCGCCAGCAGCTTGGTTCCGGGTAGCAATCAGCCCCAGCATTTT